This T cell receptor beta chain was retrieved from a study of CD8+CD57+ T cells in acquired aplastic anemia. Patients included in sequencing had previously demonstrated CD8+CD57+ cell expansion by flow cytometry. Untreated patients provided the blood samples, with no therapy given before sampling. The template for TCR beta VDJ and CDR3 sequence profiling was genomic DNA. TCRdb analysed the reads with MiXCR anew, one entry per CDR3 protein. The data contain around 170,000 distinct CDR3 sequences, 48% of them singletons. This CDR3 comprises 13 residues. V dropped 4 bases and J dropped 9 bases, with 13 bases sitting between them. CDR1 is SNHLY and CDR2 is FYNNEI in the germline V gene.

This chain links TRBV2 with TRBJ2-1; possibly TRBD1 for D (5 bases). The sequence was obtained from a human donor with aplastic anemia. The sequencing input was sorted CD4+, CD8+, or CD8+CD57+ T cells (not recorded which) from PBMCs. The CDR3 coding sequence is TGTGCCAGCAGTGTTGGCCAGGGAAGTGAGCAGTTCTTC. This codes for CASSVGQGSEQFF.